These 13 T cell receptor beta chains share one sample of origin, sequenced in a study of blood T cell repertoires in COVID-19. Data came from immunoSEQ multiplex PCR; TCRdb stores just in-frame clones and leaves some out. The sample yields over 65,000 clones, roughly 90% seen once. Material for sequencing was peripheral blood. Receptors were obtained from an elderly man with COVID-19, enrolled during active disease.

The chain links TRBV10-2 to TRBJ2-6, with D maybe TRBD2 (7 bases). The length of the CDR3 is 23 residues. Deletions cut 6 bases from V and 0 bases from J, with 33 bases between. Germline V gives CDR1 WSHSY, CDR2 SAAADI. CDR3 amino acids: CASRGTTHKVGGGVGSGANVLTF. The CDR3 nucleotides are TGCGCCAGCAGGGGGACAACGCACAAAGTGGGAGGGGGAGTCGGCTCTGGGGCCAACGTCCTGACTTTC.

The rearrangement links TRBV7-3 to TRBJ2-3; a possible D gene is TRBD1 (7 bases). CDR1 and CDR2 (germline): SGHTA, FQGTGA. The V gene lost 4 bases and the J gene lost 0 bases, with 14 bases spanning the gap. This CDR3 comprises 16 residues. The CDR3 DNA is TGTGCCAGCAGCTACTTGACAGGGACTAGCACAGATACGCAGTATTTT. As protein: CASSYLTGTSTDTQYF.

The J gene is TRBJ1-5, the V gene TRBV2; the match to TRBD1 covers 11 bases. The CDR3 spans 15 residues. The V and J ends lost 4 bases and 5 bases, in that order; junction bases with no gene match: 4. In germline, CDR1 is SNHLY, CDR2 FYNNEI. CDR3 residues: CASSADRGLYQPQHF. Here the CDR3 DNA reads TGTGCCAGCAGTGCGGACAGGGGGCTATATCAGCCCCAGCATTTT.

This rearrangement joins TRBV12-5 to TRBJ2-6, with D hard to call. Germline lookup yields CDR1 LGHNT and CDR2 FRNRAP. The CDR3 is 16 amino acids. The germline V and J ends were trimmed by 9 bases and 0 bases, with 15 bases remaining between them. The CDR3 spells CASTGSSSSGANVLTF. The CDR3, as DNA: TGTGCTAGCACCGGGTCGAGTAGCTCTGGGGCCAACGTCCTGACTTTC.

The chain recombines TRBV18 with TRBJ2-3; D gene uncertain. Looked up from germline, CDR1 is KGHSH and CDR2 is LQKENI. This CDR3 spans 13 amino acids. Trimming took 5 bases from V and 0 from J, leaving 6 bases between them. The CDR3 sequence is CASSGLSTDTQYF. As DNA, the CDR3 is TGTGCCAGCTCAGGGCTTAGCACAGATACGCAGTATTTT.

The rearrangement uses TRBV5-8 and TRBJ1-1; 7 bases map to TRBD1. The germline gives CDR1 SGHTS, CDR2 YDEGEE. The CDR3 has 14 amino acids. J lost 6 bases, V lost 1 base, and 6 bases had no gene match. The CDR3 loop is CASSLFTGDAEAFF. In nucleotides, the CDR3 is TGTGCCAGCAGCTTGTTTACAGGGGACGCTGAAGCTTTCTTT.

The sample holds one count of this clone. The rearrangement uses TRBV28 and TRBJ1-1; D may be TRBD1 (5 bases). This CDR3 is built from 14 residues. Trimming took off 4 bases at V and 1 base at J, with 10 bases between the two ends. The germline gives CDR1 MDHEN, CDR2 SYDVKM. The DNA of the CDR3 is TGTGCCAGCAGTTCAATCGGACAGAACACTGAAGCTTTCTTT. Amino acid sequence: CASSSIGQNTEAFF.

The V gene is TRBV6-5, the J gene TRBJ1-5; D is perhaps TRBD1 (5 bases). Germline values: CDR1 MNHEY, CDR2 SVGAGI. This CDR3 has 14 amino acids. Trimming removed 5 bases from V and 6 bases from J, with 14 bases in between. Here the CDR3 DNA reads TGTGCCAGCAGTCGAGCGGGGGTCAGTCAGCCCCAGCATTTT. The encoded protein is CASSRAGVSQPQHF.

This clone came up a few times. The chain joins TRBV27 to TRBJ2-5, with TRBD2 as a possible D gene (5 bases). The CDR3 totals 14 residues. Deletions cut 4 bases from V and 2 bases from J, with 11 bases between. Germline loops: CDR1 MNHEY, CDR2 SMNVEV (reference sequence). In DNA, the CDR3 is TGTGCCAGCAGTTCCCGGGGTCGGCAAGAGACCCAGTACTTC. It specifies CASSSRGRQETQYF.

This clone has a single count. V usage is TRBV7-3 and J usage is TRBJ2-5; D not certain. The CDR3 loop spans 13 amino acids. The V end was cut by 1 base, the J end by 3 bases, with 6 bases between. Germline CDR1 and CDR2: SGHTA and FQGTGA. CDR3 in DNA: TGTGCCAGCAGCTTAAACTACGAAGAGACCCAGTACTTC. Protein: CASSLNYEETQYF.

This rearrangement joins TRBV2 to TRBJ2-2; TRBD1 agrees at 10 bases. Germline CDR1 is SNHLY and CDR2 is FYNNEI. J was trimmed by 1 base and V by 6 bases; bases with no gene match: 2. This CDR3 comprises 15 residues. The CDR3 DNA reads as TGTGCCAGCAGCGGACAGGGGGAGAACACCGGGGAGCTGTTTTTT. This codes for CASSGQGENTGELFF.

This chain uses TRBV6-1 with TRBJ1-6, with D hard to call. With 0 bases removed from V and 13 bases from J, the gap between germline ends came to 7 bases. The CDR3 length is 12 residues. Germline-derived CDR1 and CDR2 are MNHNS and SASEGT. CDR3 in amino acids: CASSEAWAPLHF. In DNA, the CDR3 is TGTGCCAGCAGTGAAGCTTGGGCCCCCCTCCACTTT.

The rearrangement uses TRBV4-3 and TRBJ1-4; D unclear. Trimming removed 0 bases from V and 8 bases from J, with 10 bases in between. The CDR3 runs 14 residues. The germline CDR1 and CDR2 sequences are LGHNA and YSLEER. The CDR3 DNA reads TGCGCCAGCAGCCAAGAAAGGTCAGGCGAAAAACTGTTTTTT. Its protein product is CASSQERSGEKLFF.